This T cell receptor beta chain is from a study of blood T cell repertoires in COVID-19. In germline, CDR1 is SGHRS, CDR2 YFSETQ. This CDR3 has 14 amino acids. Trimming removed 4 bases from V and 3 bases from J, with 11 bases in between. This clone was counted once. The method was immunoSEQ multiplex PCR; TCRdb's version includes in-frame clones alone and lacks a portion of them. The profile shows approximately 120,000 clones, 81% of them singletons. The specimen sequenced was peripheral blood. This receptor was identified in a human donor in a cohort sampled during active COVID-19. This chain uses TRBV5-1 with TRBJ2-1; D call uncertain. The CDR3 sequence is CASSMEQYYNEQFF. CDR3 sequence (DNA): TGCGCCAGCAGCATGGAACAGTACTACAATGAGCAGTTCTTC.